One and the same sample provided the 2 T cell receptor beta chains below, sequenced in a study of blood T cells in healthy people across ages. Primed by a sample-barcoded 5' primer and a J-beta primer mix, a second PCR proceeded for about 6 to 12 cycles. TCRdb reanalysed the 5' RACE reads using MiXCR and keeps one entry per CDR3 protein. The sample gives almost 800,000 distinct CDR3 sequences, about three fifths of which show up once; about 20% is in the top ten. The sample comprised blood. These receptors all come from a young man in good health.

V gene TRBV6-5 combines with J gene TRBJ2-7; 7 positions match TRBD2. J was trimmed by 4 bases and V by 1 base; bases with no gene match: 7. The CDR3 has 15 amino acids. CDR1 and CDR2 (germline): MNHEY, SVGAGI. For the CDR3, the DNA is TGTGCCAGCAGTTACTACGTGGGGGGGGATTACGAGCAGTACTTC. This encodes CASSYYVGGDYEQYF.

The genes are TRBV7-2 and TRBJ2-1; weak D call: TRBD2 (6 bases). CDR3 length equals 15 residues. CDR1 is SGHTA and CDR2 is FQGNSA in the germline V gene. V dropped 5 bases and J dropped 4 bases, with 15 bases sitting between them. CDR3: CASSLGRAGYNEQFF. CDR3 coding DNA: TGTGCCAGCAGCCTCGGACGAGCGGGTTACAATGAGCAGTTCTTC.